The 30 T cell receptor beta chains below come from one sample, sequenced in a study of shared clonotypes between healthy human individuals. Some clones are missing from TCRdb's copy, which holds only in-frame ones; the method was immunoSEQ multiplex PCR. The sample shows about a million clones, 70% to 85% of them seen only once. The sequenced sample consisted of memory CD4+ T cells sorted from blood. Subset reported: CD45RA-negative fraction. These receptors all stem from a man between 18 and 35 years old in good health.

This chain joins TRBV7-3 and TRBJ2-5; D may match TRBD1 or TRBD2 (5 bases each). The V gene lost 0 bases and the J gene lost 5 bases, with 13 bases spanning the gap. This CDR3 contains 15 residues. Germline CDR1 SGHTA, CDR2 FQGTGA. The CDR3 DNA is TGTGCCAGCAGCTTAACCGAGGGGCCGTGGGAGACCCAGTACTTC. Translated: CASSLTEGPWETQYF. The complete variable domain, with remaining parts taken from reference TRBV7-3 and TRBJ2-5, reads GAGVSQTPSNKVTEKGKYVELRCDPISGHTALYWYRQSLGQGPEFLIYFQGTGAADDSGLPNDRFFAVRPEGSVSTLKIQRTERGDSAVYLCASSLTEGPWETQYFGPGTRLLVL.

The chain recombines TRBV11-3 with TRBJ2-6; 8 nucleotides line up with TRBD1. Losses at the gene ends were 4 bases for V and 4 bases for J; bases not matched to a gene: 9. Germline lookup yields CDR1 SGHNT and CDR2 YENEEA. The CDR3 has 17 amino acids. CDR3 DNA: TGTGCCAGCAGCTCCGGGACAGGTTCTCAAGGGGCCAACGTCCTGACTTTC. It specifies CASSSGTGSQGANVLTF.

The chain couples TRBV11-2 to TRBJ2-1; TRBD2 aligns across 13 bases. Germline V gives CDR1 SGHAT, CDR2 FQNNGV. The CDR3 extends over 19 amino acids. With V trimmed by 4 bases and J by 0 bases, 9 bases remained unmatched. The CDR3, as DNA: TGTGCCAGCAGCTCCCGGACTAGCGGGAGAGTAGGCTCCTACAATGAGCAGTTCTTC. Its translation: CASSSRTSGRVGSYNEQFF.

CDR3 in DNA: TGTGCCTGGAGTGTGGGGACAGGGCCGGGTGCAAATCAGCCCCAGCATTTT. Protein sequence: CAWSVGTGPGANQPQHF. The chain employs TRBV30 and TRBJ1-5; 9 bases fit TRBD1. Per the germline V gene, CDR1 is GTSNPN and CDR2 is SVGIG (reference sequence). The trim removed 0 bases at V and 4 bases at J, leaving 10 bases unmatched. The CDR3 is 17 amino acids.

This chain connects TRBV9 to TRBJ2-5; D may be TRBD1 or TRBD2 (5 bases each). The length of the CDR3 is 15 residues. The V and J ends lost 6 bases and 5 bases respectively, with 20 bases between them. The V gene's germline CDR1 is SGDLS and CDR2 YYNGEE. The CDR3 region has the DNA TGTGCCAGCACCGAAAGAGGGGACCGAGGGGAGACCCAGTACTTC. It translates to CASTERGDRGETQYF.

The rearrangement joins TRBV2 to TRBJ2-5; D is possibly TRBD1 (6 bases). The CDR3 is made up of 15 amino acids. Looked up from germline, CDR1 is SNHLY and CDR2 is FYNNEI. V was clipped by 4 bases and J by 0 bases, with 12 bases between them. The CDR3 reads CASSVRQGYQETQYF. CDR3 bases: TGTGCCAGCAGTGTAAGGCAGGGGTACCAAGAGACCCAGTACTTC.

The V call is TRBV7-2, the J call TRBJ2-3; D is possibly TRBD2 (6 bases). From germline, CDR1 is SGHTA and CDR2 FQGNSA. This CDR3 comprises 14 residues. The germline V and J ends were trimmed by 5 bases and 0 bases, with 9 bases remaining between them. CDR3 nucleotide sequence: TGTGCCAGCAGCCCGGGACTGAGCACAGATACGCAGTATTTT. It encodes CASSPGLSTDTQYF.

The rearrangement joins TRBV10-1 to TRBJ1-6, with D maybe TRBD1 (6 bases). Per germline, CDR1 WNHNN and CDR2 SYGVQD (reference sequence). This CDR3 is built from 12 residues. V gave up 4 bases and J gave up 10 bases, with 8 bases separating them. CDR3 amino acids: CASSVQGSPLHF. The DNA of the CDR3 is TGCGCCAGCAGTGTCCAGGGGTCACCCCTCCACTTT.

This clone has at least ten counts. The chain is built from TRBV6-4 and TRBJ2-2; D may be TRBD1 (5 bases). CDR1 is MRHNA, CDR2 SNTAGT, per germline. There are 16 residues in the CDR3. Trimming took off 5 bases at V and 0 bases at J, with 13 bases between the two ends. CDR3 residues: CASSSTVLTNTGELFF. The CDR3 bases are TGTGCCAGCAGTTCGACAGTCCTCACGAACACCGGGGAGCTGTTTTTT.

Details on this clone: The same CDR3 arises from other DNA sequences in this sample as well. The chain couples TRBV10-3 to TRBJ1-2; perhaps TRBD1 as D (5 bases). Trimming pared 2 bases from V and 4 bases from J, leaving 14 bases between. This CDR3 region has 15 residues. Germline V lookup: CDR1 ENHRY, CDR2 SYGVKD. The CDR3 sequence: CAISESGGRGYGYTF. In DNA, the CDR3 is TGTGCCATCAGTGAGAGTGGGGGACGGGGCTATGGCTACACCTTC.

This chain uses TRBV7-8 with TRBJ2-1; D is possibly TRBD1 or TRBD2 (5 bases each). The CDR3 spans 15 residues. From germline, CDR1 is SGHVS and CDR2 FQNEAQ. The ends were cut back, 2 bases at V and 7 bases at J, with 15 bases in the middle. The CDR3 protein is CASSLYPGTQNEQFF. The CDR3 nucleotides read TGTGCCAGCAGCTTATATCCCGGGACGCAAAATGAGCAGTTCTTC.

The rearrangement links TRBV7-9 to TRBJ1-5; D is possibly TRBD1 (6 bases). The CDR3 is 11 amino acids. Germline values: CDR1 SEHNR, CDR2 FQNEAQ (reference sequence). Trimming stripped 4 bases from V and 11 bases from J, with 9 bases between. CDR3 DNA sequence: TGTGCCAGCAGCTCAGGGGTGGCCCAGCATTTT. Residues: CASSSGVAQHF.

The chain is built from TRBV5-1 and TRBJ1-2, with D possibly matching TRBD1 (6 bases). The CDR3 loop spans 14 amino acids. Trimming took off 0 bases at V and 8 bases at J, with 14 bases between the two ends. The V gene's germline CDR1 is SGHRS and CDR2 YFSETQ. The CDR3 loop is CASSLDLTGQGYTF. CDR3 bases: TGCGCCAGCAGCTTGGATTTAACAGGGCAAGGCTACACCTTC.

This clone was seen a handful of times. The V and J genes are TRBV5-1 and TRBJ2-2; 10 bases map to TRBD2. CDR3 length equals 22 residues. Germline CDR1 SGHRS, CDR2 YFSETQ. V lost 5 bases and J lost 7; bases outside the gene matches: 29. CDR3 coding DNA: TGCGCCAGCAGGCGTACCCAGGGGCGTGGGTGGGCTAGCGGGAGAAGCCACGGGGAGCTGTTTTTT. It encodes CASRRTQGRGWASGRSHGELFF.

The rearrangement joins TRBV19 to TRBJ2-1; D call uncertain. The germline V gene encodes CDR1 LNHDA and CDR2 SQIVND (reference sequence). CDR3 length equals 12 residues. V was pared by 4 bases and J by 5 bases, with 6 bases between. The CDR3 region is CASSTLNNEQFF. The DNA for the CDR3 is TGTGCCAGTAGTACCCTAAACAATGAGCAGTTCTTC.

This CDR3 reads CASSLLGQGEGETQYF. CDR3 bases: TGCGCCAGCAGCTTGCTTGGGCAGGGAGAAGGTGAGACCCAGTACTTC. The chain uses TRBV5-1 and TRBJ2-5; D tentatively reads TRBD1 or TRBD2 (5 bases each). The V and J ends lost 1 base and 5 bases respectively, with 18 bases between them. CDR1 and CDR2 from the germline V gene are SGHRS and YFSETQ. This CDR3 spans 16 amino acids.

The chain employs TRBV15 and TRBJ1-6, with D unresolved. The V gene's germline CDR1 is LNHNV and CDR2 YYDKDF (reference sequence). Trimming removed 0 bases at V and 6 bases at J, with 15 bases between. This CDR3 has 17 amino acids. CDR3 coding DNA: TGTGCCACCAGCAGAGATAACCCCAAGCAGTCTAATTCACCCCTCCACTTT. Amino acid sequence: CATSRDNPKQSNSPLHF.

Of note for this clone: The junction and the germline gene differ at one end; a read error may be behind it. The chain uses TRBV7-7 and TRBJ2-2; D is unclear. CDR1 and CDR2 (germline): SSHAT, FNYEAQ (reference sequence). The CDR3 has 12 residues. In DNA form, the CDR3 reads TGTGCTAGCAGCCTGGATAGCGGGGAGCTGTTTTTT. Translating gives CASSLDSGELFF.

This clone came up a few times. The rearrangement joins TRBV25-1 to TRBJ2-5; 7 positions match TRBD1. The CDR3 spans 16 residues. Unmatched junction bases numbered 10, after V lost 4 bases and J lost 2 bases. Germline loops: CDR1 MGHDK, CDR2 SYGVNS. This chain's CDR3 is CASSAPPSRGQETQYF. The CDR3 nucleotides are TGTGCCAGCAGTGCCCCACCCTCCAGGGGGCAAGAGACCCAGTACTTC.

This chain joins TRBV6-5 and TRBJ2-7; 8 nucleotides agree with TRBD2. Germline V gene sequence: CDR1 MNHEY, CDR2 SVGAGI. CDR3 length: 15 amino acids. J gave up 7 bases and V 0 bases, and 8 bases lay outside the gene matches. CDR3 coding DNA: TGTGCCAGCAGTTACTCGCCGGGAGGGACACCAGAGCAGTACTTC. Its translation: CASSYSPGGTPEQYF.

This clone has only one observation. The J gene is TRBJ1-1, the V gene TRBV11-2; D call uncertain. CDR1 and CDR2 (germline): SGHAT, FQNNGV. This CDR3 comprises 13 residues. Between the trimmed V and J ends, which lost 7 bases and 1 base, there was a span of 10 bases. The chain's CDR3 is CASKSDPNTEAFF. The CDR3 DNA sequence: TGTGCCAGCAAATCCGACCCGAACACTGAAGCTTTCTTT.

The chain combines TRBV7-9 with TRBJ1-2, with 9 bases that match TRBD1. V was clipped by 1 base and J by 7 bases; unmatched bases: 1. Germline assignment: CDR1 SEHNR and CDR2 FQNEAQ (reference sequence). The CDR3 length is 13 residues. The CDR3 here is CASSLVTGGGYTF. Here the CDR3 DNA reads TGTGCCAGCAGCTTAGTGACAGGGGGTGGCTACACCTTC.

This chain connects TRBV2 to TRBJ2-3; possibly TRBD1 or TRBD2 for D (5 bases each). Germline V gene lookup returns CDR1 SNHLY and CDR2 FYNNEI. V lost 4 bases and J 2 bases, leaving 19 bases between the germline ends. The CDR3 is 17 residues long. The CDR3 sequence is CASSGGRTLTFTDTQYF. CDR3 nucleotide sequence: TGTGCCAGCAGTGGGGGACGAACGCTTACCTTCACAGATACGCAGTATTTT.

V is TRBV2 and J is TRBJ1-6; D gene uncertain. This CDR3 spans 14 amino acids. Per the germline V gene, CDR1 is SNHLY and CDR2 is FYNNEI. The V end was cut by 0 bases, the J end by 14 bases, with 14 bases between. The CDR3 DNA reads as TGTGCCAGCAGTGAAGCCCTCCCGCGCGGGTCCCTCCACTTT. It specifies CASSEALPRGSLHF.

This chain joins TRBV5-4 and TRBJ2-7, with 8 bases identical to TRBD1. The CDR3 consists of 14 residues. The ends lost 5 bases at V and 5 bases at J; junction bases unmatched: 9. CDR1 and CDR2 from the germline V gene are SGHNT and YYREEE (reference sequence). CDR3 coding DNA: TGTGCCAGCAGGAACGACAGGGGTGGCGACGAGCAGTACTTC. Residues: CASRNDRGGDEQYF.

The chain joins TRBV5-1 to TRBJ1-2; perhaps TRBD1 as D (5 bases). CDR3 length equals 14 residues. Germline lookup yields CDR1 SGHRS and CDR2 YFSETQ. V gave up 3 bases and J gave up 6 bases, with 15 bases separating them. CDR3 region: CASSSGTSHDGYTF. As DNA, the CDR3 is TGCGCCAGCAGCTCCGGGACGTCCCATGATGGCTACACCTTC.

This clone was detected only a few times. The chain employs TRBV10-3 and TRBJ1-2, with 9 bases aligning to TRBD1. V lost 2 bases and J lost 6; bases outside the gene matches: 4. Germline CDR1 and CDR2: ENHRY and SYGVKD. CDR3 size: 14 residues. The CDR3 loop is CAISEIQGADGYTF. DNA of the CDR3: TGTGCCATCAGTGAGATACAGGGGGCGGATGGCTACACCTTC.

V is TRBV6-6 and J is TRBJ1-5; D is unresolved. V shed 5 bases and J shed 11 bases, with 13 bases lying between them. Germline loops: CDR1 MNHNY, CDR2 SVGAGI (reference sequence). CDR3 length: 12 residues. The CDR3 DNA follows: TGTGCCAGCAGTAACCTCGGACGGGCCCAGCATTTT. Protein: CASSNLGRAQHF.

V is TRBV11-3 and J is TRBJ2-7, with 7 bases aligning to TRBD2. CDR1 and CDR2 from the germline V gene are SGHNT and YENEEA. J was trimmed by 6 bases and V by 2 bases; bases with no gene match: 10. CDR3 length: 15 amino acids. The CDR3 bases are TGTGCCAGCAGCTTATCGGGGGGAAAGGGCATCGAGCAGTACTTC. This sequence encodes CASSLSGGKGIEQYF.

This rearrangement joins TRBV19 to TRBJ1-4; 8 nucleotides match TRBD1. The CDR3 length is 13 residues. Germline V CDR1 and CDR2: LNHDA, SQIVND (reference sequence). J gave up 7 bases and V 5 bases, and 3 bases lay outside the gene matches. The DNA for the CDR3 is TGTGCCAGTAGTGACACAGGGGGTGAAAAACTGTTTTTT. Translation: CASSDTGGEKLFF. Supplemented by reference TRBV19 and TRBJ1-4, the full variable domain reads DGGITQSPKYLFRKEGQNVTLSCEQNLNHDAMYWYRQDPGQGLRLIYYSQIVNDFQKGDIAEGYSVSREKKESFPLTVTSAQKNPTAFYLCASSDTGGEKLFFGSGTQLSVL.